Listed below are T cell receptor beta chains from one sample, sequenced in a study of blood T cells in healthy people across ages. From the 5' RACE reads, TCRdb called clonotypes with MiXCR, one entry per CDR3 protein. The sample lists 1.5 million to 2 million distinct CDR3 sequences, around 42% occurring once. Sequences were obtained from blood. These receptors were obtained from a human donor in good health. Both conserved end residues are part of each CDR3. The D gene is left open where the match is weak. Expanded clones are given a class, and other clones once, few, many or no size at all.

abundance: .; d_gene: .; j_gene: TRBJ1-1; v_gene: TRBV6-5; CDR3aa: CASSYTPGSRPFF; CDR3nt: TGTGCCAGCAGTTACACCCCGGGAAGCCGTCCTTTCTTT
abundance: .; d_gene: .; j_gene: TRBJ1-4; v_gene: TRBV15; CDR3aa: CATSRDLGNEKLFF; CDR3nt: TGTGCCACCAGCAGAGATCTGGGGAATGAAAAACTGTTTTTT
abundance: .; d_gene: TRBD2; j_gene: TRBJ2-7; v_gene: TRBV20-1; CDR3aa: CSASRPAGTLYEQYF; CDR3nt: TGCAGTGCTAGTAGGCCAGCGGGGACCCTCTACGAGCAGTACTTC
abundance: few; d_gene: .; j_gene: TRBJ2-7; v_gene: TRBV5-1; CDR3aa: CASSLGDIGHEQYF; CDR3nt: TGCGCCAGCAGCTTGGGGGACATAGGTCACGAGCAGTACTTC
abundance: few; d_gene: .; j_gene: TRBJ2-3; v_gene: TRBV7-9; CDR3aa: CASSLVGGATDTQYF; CDR3nt: TGTGCCAGCAGCTTAGTTGGGGGGGCCACAGATACGCAGTATTTT
abundance: .; d_gene: .; j_gene: TRBJ2-2; v_gene: TRBV29-1; CDR3aa: CSVELANAGELFF; CDR3nt: TGCAGCGTTGAACTAGCGAACGCCGGGGAGCTGTTTTTT
abundance: few; d_gene: .; j_gene: TRBJ2-7; v_gene: TRBV5-8; CDR3aa: CASSFGGRDEQYF; CDR3nt: TGTGCCAGCAGCTTTGGGGGAAGGGACGAGCAGTACTTC
abundance: .; d_gene: .; j_gene: TRBJ2-7; v_gene: TRBV7-9; CDR3aa: CAILRGPAYEQYF; CDR3nt: TGTGCCATCCTGAGGGGACCAGCCTACGAGCAGTACTTC
abundance: many; d_gene: .; j_gene: TRBJ2-7; v_gene: TRBV28; CDR3aa: CASSTFSYEQYF; CDR3nt: TGTGCCAGCAGTACATTTTCCTACGAGCAGTACTTC
abundance: .; d_gene: .; j_gene: TRBJ1-4; v_gene: TRBV5-1; CDR3aa: CASSFDGINEKLFF; CDR3nt: TGCGCCAGCAGCTTCGACGGAATTAATGAAAAACTGTTTTTT
abundance: .; d_gene: .; j_gene: TRBJ2-1; v_gene: TRBV6-2/TRBV6-3; CDR3aa: CASSKGLLNEQFF; CDR3nt: TGTGCCAGCAGTAAGGGACTCCTAAATGAGCAGTTCTTC
abundance: .; d_gene: .; j_gene: TRBJ2-5; v_gene: TRBV14; CDR3aa: CASSLNRDIPYGEQYF; CDR3nt: TGTGCCAGCAGCCTAAATAGGGACATACCCTACGGAGAGCAGTACTTC
abundance: .; d_gene: .; j_gene: TRBJ2-7; v_gene: TRBV10-3; CDR3aa: CAISVSGTYEQYF; CDR3nt: TGTGCCATCAGTGTGTCGGGCACCTACGAGCAGTACTTC
abundance: .; d_gene: .; j_gene: TRBJ2-5; v_gene: TRBV12-3/TRBV12-4; CDR3aa: CASSPGRFSETQYF; CDR3nt: TGTGCCAGCAGCCCCGGTCGGTTTTCGGAGACCCAGTACTTC
abundance: .; d_gene: .; j_gene: TRBJ1-2; v_gene: TRBV29-1; CDR3aa: CSVADSRRNYGYTF; CDR3nt: TGCAGCGTTGCTGATAGCCGACGTAACTATGGCTACACCTTC
abundance: .; d_gene: TRBD1; j_gene: TRBJ1-1; v_gene: TRBV6-2/TRBV6-3; CDR3aa: CASSPTDRGEAFF; CDR3nt: TGTGCCAGCAGCCCGACAGACAGGGGCGAAGCTTTCTTT
abundance: few; d_gene: .; j_gene: TRBJ1-5; v_gene: TRBV12-3/TRBV12-4; CDR3aa: CASSLYLTSNQPQHF; CDR3nt: TGTGCCAGCAGTTTGTACTTAACGAGCAATCAGCCCCAGCATTTT
abundance: .; d_gene: .; j_gene: TRBJ1-6; v_gene: TRBV14; CDR3aa: CANSQDSAPLHF; CDR3nt: TGTGCCAACAGCCAAGATTCCGCGCCCCTCCACTTT
abundance: once; d_gene: TRBD1; j_gene: TRBJ2-3; v_gene: TRBV7-9; CDR3aa: CASSLQRGPFTDTQYF; CDR3nt: TGTGCCAGCAGTCTCCAGAGGGGGCCATTCACAGATACGCAGTATTTT
abundance: .; d_gene: .; j_gene: TRBJ2-2; v_gene: TRBV7-2; CDR3aa: CASSQVRGLNTGELFF; CDR3nt: TGTGCCAGCAGCCAGGTCAGGGGCTTAAACACCGGGGAGCTGTTTTTT
abundance: .; d_gene: .; j_gene: TRBJ1-4; v_gene: TRBV5-1; CDR3aa: CASSLGVATNEKLFF; CDR3nt: TGCGCCAGCAGCTTGGGGGTTGCAACTAATGAAAAACTGTTTTTT